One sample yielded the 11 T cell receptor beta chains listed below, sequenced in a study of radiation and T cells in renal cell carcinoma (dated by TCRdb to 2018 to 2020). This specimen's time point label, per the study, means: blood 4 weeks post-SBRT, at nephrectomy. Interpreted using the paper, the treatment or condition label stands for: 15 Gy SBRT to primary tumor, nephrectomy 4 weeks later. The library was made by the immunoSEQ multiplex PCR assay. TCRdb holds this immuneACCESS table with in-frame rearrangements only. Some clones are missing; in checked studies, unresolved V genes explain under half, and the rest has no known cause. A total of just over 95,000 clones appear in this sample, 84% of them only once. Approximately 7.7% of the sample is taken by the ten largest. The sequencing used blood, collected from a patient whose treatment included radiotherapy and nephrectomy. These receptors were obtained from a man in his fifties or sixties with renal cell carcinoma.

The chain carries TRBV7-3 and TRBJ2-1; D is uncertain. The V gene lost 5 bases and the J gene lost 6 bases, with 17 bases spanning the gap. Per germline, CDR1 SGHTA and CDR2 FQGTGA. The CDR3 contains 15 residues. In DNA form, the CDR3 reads TGTGCCAGCAGCCCCGAAAGGTCTCGGGTCAATGAGCAGTTCTTC. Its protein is CASSPERSRVNEQFF.

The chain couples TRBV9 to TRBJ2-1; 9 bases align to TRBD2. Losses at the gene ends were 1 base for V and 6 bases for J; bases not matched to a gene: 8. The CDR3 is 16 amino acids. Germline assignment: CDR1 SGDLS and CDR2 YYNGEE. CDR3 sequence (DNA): TGTGCCAGCAGCGTACGATATAGCGGGAGTATCAATGAGCAGTTCTTC. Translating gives CASSVRYSGSINEQFF.

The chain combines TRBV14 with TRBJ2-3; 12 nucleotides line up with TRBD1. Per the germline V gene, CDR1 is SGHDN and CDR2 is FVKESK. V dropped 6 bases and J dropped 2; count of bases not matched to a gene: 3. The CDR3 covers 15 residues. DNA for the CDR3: TGTGCCAGCAGGGGACAGGGGGCTATCACAGATACGCAGTATTTT. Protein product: CASRGQGAITDTQYF.

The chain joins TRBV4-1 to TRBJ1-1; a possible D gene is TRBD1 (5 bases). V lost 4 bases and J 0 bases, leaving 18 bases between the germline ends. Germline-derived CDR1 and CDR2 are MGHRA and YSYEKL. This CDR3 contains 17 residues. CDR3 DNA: TGCGCCAGCAGCCCTATACCCCCCGACAGACTGAACACTGAAGCTTTCTTT. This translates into CASSPIPPDRLNTEAFF.

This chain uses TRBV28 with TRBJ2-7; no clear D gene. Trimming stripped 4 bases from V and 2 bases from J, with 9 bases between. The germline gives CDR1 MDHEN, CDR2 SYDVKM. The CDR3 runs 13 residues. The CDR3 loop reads CASSWSLTYEQYF. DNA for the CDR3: TGTGCCAGCAGTTGGAGTTTAACCTACGAGCAGTACTTC.

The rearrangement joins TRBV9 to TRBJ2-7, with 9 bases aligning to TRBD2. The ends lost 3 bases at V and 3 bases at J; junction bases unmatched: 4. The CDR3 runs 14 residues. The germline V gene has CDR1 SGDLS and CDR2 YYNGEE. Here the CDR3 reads CASSASGTNYEQYF. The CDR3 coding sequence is TGTGCCAGCAGCGCTAGCGGGACTAACTACGAGCAGTACTTC.

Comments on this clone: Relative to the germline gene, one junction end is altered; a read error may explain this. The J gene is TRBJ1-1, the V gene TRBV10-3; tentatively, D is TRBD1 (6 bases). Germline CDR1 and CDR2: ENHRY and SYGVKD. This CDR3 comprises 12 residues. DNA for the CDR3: TGTGCCATCCGTGACCGGGACATTGAAGCTTTCTTT. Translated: CAIRDRDIEAFF.

CDR3 sequence (DNA): TGTGCCAGCAGCTTAGGTGGGAGGGCCTCGAGAACCGGGGAGCTGTTTTTT. It specifies CASSLGGRASRTGELFF. V is TRBV7-9 and J is TRBJ2-2; 7 bases are a match to TRBD2. V shed 1 base and J 5 bases; nucleotides not matched to a gene: 10. Per germline, CDR1 SEHNR and CDR2 FQNEAQ (reference sequence). CDR3 length: 17 amino acids.

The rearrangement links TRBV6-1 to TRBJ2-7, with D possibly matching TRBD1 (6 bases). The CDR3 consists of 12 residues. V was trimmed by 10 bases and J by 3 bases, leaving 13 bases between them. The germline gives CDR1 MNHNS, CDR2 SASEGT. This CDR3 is CAIWTDNYEQYF. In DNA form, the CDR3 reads TGTGCCATCTGGACAGATAACTACGAGCAGTACTTC.

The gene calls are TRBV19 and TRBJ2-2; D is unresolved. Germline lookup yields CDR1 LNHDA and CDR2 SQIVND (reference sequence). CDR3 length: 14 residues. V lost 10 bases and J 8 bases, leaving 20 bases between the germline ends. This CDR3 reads CATQRRSTRGELFF. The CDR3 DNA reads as TGTGCCACCCAAAGACGATCAACCCGGGGGGAGCTGTTTTTT.

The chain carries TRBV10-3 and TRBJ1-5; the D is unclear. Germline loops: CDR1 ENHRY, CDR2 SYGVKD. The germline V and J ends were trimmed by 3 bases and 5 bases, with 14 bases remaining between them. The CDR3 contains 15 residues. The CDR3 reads CAISDSRVRDQPQHF. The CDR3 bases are TGTGCCATCAGTGATTCCCGAGTGCGTGATCAGCCCCAGCATTTT.